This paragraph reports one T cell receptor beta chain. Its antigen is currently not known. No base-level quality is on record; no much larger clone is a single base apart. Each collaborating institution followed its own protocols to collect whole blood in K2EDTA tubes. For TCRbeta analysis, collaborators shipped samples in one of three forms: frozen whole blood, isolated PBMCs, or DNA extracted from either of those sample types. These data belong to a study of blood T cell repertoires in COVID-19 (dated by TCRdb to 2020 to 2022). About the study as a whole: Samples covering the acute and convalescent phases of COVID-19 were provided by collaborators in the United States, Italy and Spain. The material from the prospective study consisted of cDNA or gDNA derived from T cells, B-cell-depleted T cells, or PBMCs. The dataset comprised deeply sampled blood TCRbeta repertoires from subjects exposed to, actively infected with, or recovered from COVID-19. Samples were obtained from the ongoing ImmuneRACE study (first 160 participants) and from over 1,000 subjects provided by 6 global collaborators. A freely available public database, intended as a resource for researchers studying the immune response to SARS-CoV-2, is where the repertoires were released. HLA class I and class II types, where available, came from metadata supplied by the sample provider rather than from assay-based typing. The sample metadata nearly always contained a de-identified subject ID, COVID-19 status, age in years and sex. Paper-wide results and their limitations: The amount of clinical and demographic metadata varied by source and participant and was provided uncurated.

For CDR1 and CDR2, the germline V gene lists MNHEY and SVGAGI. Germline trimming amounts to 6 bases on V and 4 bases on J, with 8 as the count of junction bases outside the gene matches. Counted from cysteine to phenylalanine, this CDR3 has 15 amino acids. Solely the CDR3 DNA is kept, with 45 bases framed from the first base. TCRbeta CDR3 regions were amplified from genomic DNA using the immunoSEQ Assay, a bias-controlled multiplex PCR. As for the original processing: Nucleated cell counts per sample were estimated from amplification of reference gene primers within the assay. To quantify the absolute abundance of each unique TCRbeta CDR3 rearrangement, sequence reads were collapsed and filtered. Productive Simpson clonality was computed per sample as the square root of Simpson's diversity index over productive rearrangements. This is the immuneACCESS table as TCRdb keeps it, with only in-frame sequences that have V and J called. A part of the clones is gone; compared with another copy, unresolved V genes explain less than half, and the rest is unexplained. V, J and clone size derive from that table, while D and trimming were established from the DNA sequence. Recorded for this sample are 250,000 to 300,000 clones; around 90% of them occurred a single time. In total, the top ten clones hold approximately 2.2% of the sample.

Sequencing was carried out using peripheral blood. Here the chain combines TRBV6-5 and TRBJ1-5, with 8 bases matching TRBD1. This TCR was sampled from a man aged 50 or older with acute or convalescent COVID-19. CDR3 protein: CASSPRDRLNQPQHF. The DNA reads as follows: TGTGCCAGCAGCCCCCGGGACAGGTTAAATCAGCCCCAGCATTTT.